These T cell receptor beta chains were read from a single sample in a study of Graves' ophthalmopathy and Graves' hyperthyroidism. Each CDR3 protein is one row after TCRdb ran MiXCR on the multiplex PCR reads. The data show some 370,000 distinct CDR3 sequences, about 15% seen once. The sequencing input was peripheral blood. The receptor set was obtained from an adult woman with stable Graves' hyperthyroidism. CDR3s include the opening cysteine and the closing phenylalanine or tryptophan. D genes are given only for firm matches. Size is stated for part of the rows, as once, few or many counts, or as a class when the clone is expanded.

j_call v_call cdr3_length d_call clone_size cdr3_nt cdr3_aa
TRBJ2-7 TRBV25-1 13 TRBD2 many TGTGCCAGCCAATTTAGCGGGGGCGACGAGCAGTACTTC CASQFSGGDEQYF
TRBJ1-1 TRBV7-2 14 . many TGTGCCAGCAGCTTAGATCTCCTGAGCACTGAAGCTTTCTTT CASSLDLLSTEAFF
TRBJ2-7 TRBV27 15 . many TGTGCCAGCAGTTCTCGGGACCCTCCAGACTACGAGCAGTACTTC CASSSRDPPDYEQYF
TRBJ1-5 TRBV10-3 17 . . TGTGCCATCAGCGAGAGAGAGGGCCCCTTAAGCAATCAGCCCCAGCATTTT CAISEREGPLSNQPQHF
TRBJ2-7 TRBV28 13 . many TGTGCCAGCTCCCGGACAGCCCCCTACGAGCAGTACTTC CASSRTAPYEQYF
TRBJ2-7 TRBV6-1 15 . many TGTGCCAGCAGTGTCGGGGCCACCGAAACCTACGAGCAGTACTTC CASSVGATETYEQYF
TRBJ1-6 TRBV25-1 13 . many TGTGCCAGCAGTGGGACAGCTTATTCACCCCTCCACTTT CASSGTAYSPLHF
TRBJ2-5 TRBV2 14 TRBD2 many TGTGCCAGCAGGGCTAGCGGGAGATTCGAGACCCAGTACTTC CASRASGRFETQYF
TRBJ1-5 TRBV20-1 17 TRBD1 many TGCAGTGCTCGGGATGAGACAGGGGCGGTGTTAAATCAGCCCCAGCATTTT CSARDETGAVLNQPQHF
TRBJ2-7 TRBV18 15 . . TGTGCCAGCTCACCACGGTCCAGGGAACCCTACGAGCAGTACTTC CASSPRSREPYEQYF
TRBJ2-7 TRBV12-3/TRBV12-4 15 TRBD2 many TGTGCCAGCAGCCAGACTAGCGGGAGGGCCTACGAGCAGTACTTC CASSQTSGRAYEQYF
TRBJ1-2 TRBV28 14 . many TGTGCCAGCAGCCCAACGGTCAGGGACTATGGCTACACCTTC CASSPTVRDYGYTF
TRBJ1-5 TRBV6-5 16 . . TGTGCCAGCAGTTCCGACAATACTTATAGCAATCAGCCCCAGCATTTT CASSSDNTYSNQPQHF
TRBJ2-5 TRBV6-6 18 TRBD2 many TGTGCCAGCAGTTACAGTCTAGCGGGAGGGGAGGGAGGGAAGACCCAGTACTTC CASSYSLAGGEGGKTQYF
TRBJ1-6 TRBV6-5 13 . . TGTGCCAGCAGTTACCTGTTGAATTCACCCCTCCACTTT CASSYLLNSPLHF
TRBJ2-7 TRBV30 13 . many TGTGCCTGGAGGCCTATATCGCGGTACGAGCAGTACTTC CAWRPISRYEQYF
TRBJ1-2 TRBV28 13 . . TGTGCCAGCAGTTTTGCGACAAGGGGGGGCTACACCTTC CASSFATRGGYTF
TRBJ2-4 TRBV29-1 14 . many TGCAGCGTTGAAGGGGGCGCGGACAAAAACATTCAGTACTTC CSVEGGADKNIQYF
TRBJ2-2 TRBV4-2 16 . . TGTGCCAGCAGCCAAGCGGTGGGAGGACGTTTAGGGGAGCTGTTTTTT CASSQAVGGRLGELFF
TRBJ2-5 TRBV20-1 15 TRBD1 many TGCAGTGCTATAACCGGGACAGGGGTCGGAGAGACCCAGTACTTC CSAITGTGVGETQYF
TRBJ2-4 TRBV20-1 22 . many TGCAGTGCTAGGGGCAGGGGGGTAGTCACCGACCCCAGTAGCGGGATTTTTGGGAGTAAGTACTTC CSARGRGVVTDPSSGIFGSKYF
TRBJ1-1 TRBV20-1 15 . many TGCAGTGCTGAGTTTAGGTCCGATATGAACACTGAAGCTTTCTTT CSAEFRSDMNTEAFF
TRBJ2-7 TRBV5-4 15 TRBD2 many TGTGCCAGCAGCTCCTCTCCGGCTAGCGGCTACGAGCAGTACTTC CASSSSPASGYEQYF
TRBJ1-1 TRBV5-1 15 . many TGCGCCAGCAGCTTACCTCGGACGGAAGGCACTGAAGCTTTCTTT CASSLPRTEGTEAFF